What follows are 24 T cell receptor beta chains derived from one specimen sequenced in a study of OX40 agonist ivuxolimab in advanced cancers. TCRdb keeps only in-frame clones here, not all; method: immunoSEQ multiplex PCR. The sample has 45,000 to 60,000 clones, 91% seen once; the top ten hold 3.8%. The source material was CD4+ or CD8+ T cells sorted from blood, sampled in a trial of the OX40 agonist ivuxolimab. These TCRs come from an adult with an advanced solid tumor such as melanoma, head and neck, liver or kidney cancer.

V is TRBV27 and J is TRBJ2-7; D unclear. Germline V gene data show CDR1 as MNHEY and CDR2 as SMNVEV (reference sequence). CDR3 length: 13 amino acids. V lost 0 bases and J 3 bases, leaving 6 bases between the germline ends. In DNA form, the CDR3 reads TGTGCCAGCAGTTTATCGTTCAACTACGAGCAGTACTTC. Translated, it gives CASSLSFNYEQYF.

CDR3 nucleotide sequence: TGCAGCGTTGAGGCTAGCGGGAACTCCTACGAGCAGTACTTC. It specifies CSVEASGNSYEQYF. The chain couples TRBV29-1 to TRBJ2-7; 9 positions agree with TRBD2. The CDR3 length is 14 residues. J gave up 0 bases and V 3 bases, and 3 bases lay outside the gene matches. Looked up from germline, CDR1 is SQVTM and CDR2 is ANQGSEA.

The V call is TRBV9, the J call TRBJ2-2; 9 nucleotides align to TRBD1. V shed 3 bases and J 2 bases; nucleotides not matched to a gene: 8. This CDR3 is 17 amino acids long. CDR1 is SGDLS and CDR2 is YYNGEE in the germline V gene. The CDR3 sequence is CASSANRDRVNTGELFF. The CDR3 DNA reads as TGTGCCAGCAGCGCAAACCGGGACAGGGTTAACACCGGGGAGCTGTTTTTT.

This clone was recorded only once. This chain links TRBV7-3 with TRBJ2-5; 8 bases are a match to TRBD2. CDR1 is SGHTA and CDR2 is FQGTGA in the germline V gene. The CDR3 is 15 residues long. V gave up 4 bases and J gave up 2 bases; unmatched junction bases: 6. In DNA form, the CDR3 reads TGTGCCAGCAGCTCGAGCGGGGGTCTTCAAGAGACCCAGTACTTC. This translates into CASSSSGGLQETQYF.

The chain combines TRBV27 with TRBJ2-7; 9 bases align to TRBD1. The V segment lost 1 base and the J segment 3 bases; nucleotides outside the gene matches: 10. Germline assignment: CDR1 MNHEY and CDR2 SMNVEV (reference sequence). The CDR3 has 17 amino acids. CDR3 coding DNA: TGTGCCAGCAGTTTATTGGCCGGGACAGGGTTCAACTACGAGCAGTACTTC. Residues: CASSLLAGTGFNYEQYF.

The chain combines TRBV4-1 with TRBJ2-7, with D possibly TRBD2 on 5 matching bases. This CDR3 has 16 amino acids. Germline CDR1 and CDR2: MGHRA and YSYEKL. V was clipped by 1 base and J by 0 bases, with 13 bases between them. This chain's CDR3 is CASSQGHSRDSYEQYF. For the CDR3, the DNA is TGCGCCAGCAGCCAAGGGCATTCTCGGGACTCCTACGAGCAGTACTTC.

This clone was recorded only once. This chain links TRBV10-2 with TRBJ2-7; the match to TRBD2 covers 11 bases. The CDR3 is 15 amino acids. The V gene's germline CDR1 is WSHSY and CDR2 SAAADI. Unmatched junction bases numbered 14, after V lost 6 bases and J lost 10 bases. Here the CDR3 reads CASSAIPGLAVGQYF. Here the CDR3 DNA reads TGCGCCAGCAGCGCTATACCGGGACTAGCGGTGGGTCAGTACTTC.

This chain joins TRBV5-1 and TRBJ2-7, with TRBD1 matching over 8 bases. Trimming at V came to 4 bases and at J to 0 bases, leaving 6 bases not matched to a gene. CDR1 is SGHRS, CDR2 YFSETQ, per germline. The CDR3 is made up of 15 amino acids. The CDR3 protein is CASSAGTGSSYEQYF. The CDR3 region has the DNA TGCGCCAGCAGCGCAGGGACAGGTAGCTCCTACGAGCAGTACTTC.

The V gene is TRBV7-9, the J gene TRBJ2-1, with D perhaps matching TRBD2 (5 bases). This CDR3 contains 13 residues. Trimming pared 0 bases from V and 7 bases from J, leaving 7 bases between. CDR1 SEHNR and CDR2 FQNEAQ come from the germline V gene (reference sequence). CDR3 in DNA: TGTGCCAGCAGCTTAGCCCCGGGGAATGAGCAGTTCTTC. This translates into CASSLAPGNEQFF.

The chain joins TRBV7-2 to TRBJ2-7; D not resolved. The ends were cut back, 1 base at V and 7 bases at J, with 17 bases in the middle. This CDR3 is 15 amino acids long. Germline values: CDR1 SGHTA, CDR2 FQGNSA. DNA of the CDR3: TGTGCCAGCAGCTTAGACGGCGGCACCCCTGTTGAGCAGTACTTC. As protein: CASSLDGGTPVEQYF.

This clone appeared once. This chain uses TRBV7-9 with TRBJ2-5; TRBD1 matches at 9 bases. The ends lost 7 bases at V and 5 bases at J; junction bases unmatched: 14. The CDR3 extends over 16 amino acids. Germline V gene sequence: CDR1 SEHNR, CDR2 FQNEAQ (reference sequence). CDR3 sequence reads: CASTDAHRGLMETQYF. CDR3 sequence (DNA): TGTGCCAGCACCGACGCACACAGGGGGCTTATGGAGACCCAGTACTTC.

This clone has just one count. The gene calls are TRBV29-1 and TRBJ2-7; TRBD2 might be the D (8 bases). This CDR3 is 17 amino acids long. Germline assignment: CDR1 SQVTM and CDR2 ANQGSEA. Between the trimmed V and J ends, which lost 4 bases and 5 bases, there was a span of 27 bases. The CDR3 loop reads CSVAGGVRGGYVHEQYF. CDR3 DNA: TGCAGCGTTGCAGGGGGTGTTCGCGGGGGGTACGTCCACGAGCAGTACTTC.

CDR3 DNA: TGTGCCAGCAGCGTAGAGGGCAGGGGGCTTCCCTACGAGCAGTACTTC. Translating gives CASSVEGRGLPYEQYF. V usage is TRBV9 and J usage is TRBJ2-7; 8 bases are shared with TRBD1. V lost 0 bases, J lost 2 bases, and 7 bases stayed unmatched. CDR3 length: 16 residues. Germline CDR1 is SGDLS and CDR2 is YYNGEE.

The V call is TRBV7-6, the J call TRBJ2-2, with D perhaps matching TRBD2 (7 bases). Germline V gene data show CDR1 as SGHVS and CDR2 as FNYEAQ. The ends were cut back, 3 bases at V and 1 base at J, with 15 bases in the middle. The CDR3 is made up of 17 amino acids. CDR3 DNA sequence: TGTGCCAGCAGCTTCGACCGGGGGGCGGTGAACACCGGGGAGCTGTTTTTT. Protein sequence: CASSFDRGAVNTGELFF.

The V gene is TRBV15, the J gene TRBJ2-2, with D possibly TRBD1 on 5 matching bases. The CDR3 is 16 residues long. Germline lookup yields CDR1 LNHNV and CDR2 YYDKDF (reference sequence). Trimming removed 1 base from V and 4 bases from J, with 13 bases in between. The CDR3 nucleotides read TGTGCCACCAGCAGAGGTCGGCAGGGAAGCACCGGGGAGCTGTTTTTT. It encodes CATSRGRQGSTGELFF. The whole variable domain, remainder taken from reference TRBV15 and TRBJ2-2, is DAMVIQNPRYQVTQFGKPVTLSCSQTLNHNVMYWYQQKSSQAPKLLFHYYDKDFNNEADTPDNFQSRRPNTSFCFLDIRSPGLGDTAMYLCATSRGRQGSTGELFFGEGSRLTVL.

This clone appeared a few times. The rearrangement joins TRBV7-9 to TRBJ2-7; a weak D match, TRBD2 (5 bases). The V gene lost 5 bases and the J gene lost 2 bases, with 10 bases spanning the gap. From germline, CDR1 is SEHNR and CDR2 FQNEAQ (reference sequence). This CDR3 contains 13 residues. CDR3 loop: CASSRGLPYEQYF. CDR3 nucleotides: TGTGCCAGCAGCAGAGGACTGCCCTACGAGCAGTACTTC.

The rearrangement uses TRBV7-9 and TRBJ2-7; tentatively, D is TRBD2 (6 bases). CDR3 length: 12 residues. Germline values: CDR1 SEHNR, CDR2 FQNEAQ (reference sequence). Trimming removed 4 bases at V and 5 bases at J, with 9 bases between. The CDR3 is CASSSGRHEQYF. The CDR3 DNA follows: TGTGCCAGCAGCTCAGGGAGGCACGAGCAGTACTTC.

The chain joins TRBV9 to TRBJ2-3, with D perhaps matching TRBD1 or TRBD2 (6 bases each). Germline-derived CDR1 and CDR2 are SGDLS and YYNGEE. V was shortened by 2 bases and J by 2 bases, with 9 bases between the two germline ends. This CDR3 is 14 amino acids long. CDR3 DNA: TGTGCCAGCAGCGTGGGGGGCATCACAGATACGCAGTATTTT. The encoded protein is CASSVGGITDTQYF.

The chain links TRBV7-9 to TRBJ2-5; D is ambiguous. The CDR3 spans 14 residues. V shed 5 bases and J shed 2 bases, with 12 bases lying between them. Germline loops: CDR1 SEHNR, CDR2 FQNEAQ (reference sequence). The CDR3 loop is CASSNSRQQETQYF. CDR3 nucleotide sequence: TGTGCCAGCAGCAATAGTCGGCAGCAAGAGACCCAGTACTTC.

This CDR3 reads CASSAAGGSGNTIYF. CDR3 nucleotides: TGTGCCAGCAGCGCCGCGGGGGGCTCTGGAAACACCATATATTTT. The V call is TRBV9, the J call TRBJ1-3, with D perhaps matching TRBD1 (5 bases). The CDR3 runs 15 residues. The germline gives CDR1 SGDLS, CDR2 YYNGEE. V lost 3 bases and J lost 0, with 10 bases in between.

The chain links TRBV29-1 to TRBJ1-1; D not certain. Germline V gene sequence: CDR1 SQVTM, CDR2 ANQGSEA. Trimming shortened V by 0 bases and J by 0 bases, and 14 bases separated the two germline ends. The CDR3 is 16 amino acids. The CDR3 reads CSVEDRIGWVNTEAFF. Written as DNA, the CDR3 is TGCAGCGTTGAAGATCGAATAGGATGGGTGAACACTGAAGCTTTCTTT. Complete variable domain (other parts from reference TRBV29-1 and TRBJ1-1): SAVISQKPSRDICQRGTSLTIQCQVDSQVTMMFWYRQQPGQSLTLIATANQGSEATYESGFVIDKFPISRPNLTFSTLTVSNMSPEDSSIYLCSVEDRIGWVNTEAFFGQGTRLTVV.

The chain links TRBV27 to TRBJ2-2; TRBD1 matches 10 bases. After removal of 5 bases from V and 6 bases from J, the junction contained 12 bases not matched to a gene. Germline assignment: CDR1 MNHEY and CDR2 SMNVEV (reference sequence). This CDR3 spans 17 amino acids. CDR3 protein: CASSKDRGFLGAGELFF. In DNA, the CDR3 is TGTGCCAGCAGTAAGGACAGGGGGTTTTTGGGGGCCGGGGAGCTGTTTTTT.

This clone turned up a few times. V and J are TRBV7-9 and TRBJ1-1; D not certain. CDR1 is SEHNR and CDR2 is FQNEAQ in the germline V gene (reference sequence). The V end was cut by 5 bases, the J end by 5 bases, with 12 bases between. The CDR3 is made up of 13 amino acids. CDR3 coding DNA: TGTGCCAGCAGCCCCCGATCTAGGACTGAAGCTTTCTTT. Translated: CASSPRSRTEAFF.

The V and J genes are TRBV25-1 and TRBJ2-3; D is unclear. Germline loops: CDR1 MGHDK, CDR2 SYGVNS. V lost 6 bases to trimming and J lost 0 bases, with 4 bases between them. The CDR3 is made up of 12 amino acids. DNA of the CDR3: TGTGCCAGCAGCGTAAGCACAGATACGCAGTATTTT. This sequence encodes CASSVSTDTQYF.